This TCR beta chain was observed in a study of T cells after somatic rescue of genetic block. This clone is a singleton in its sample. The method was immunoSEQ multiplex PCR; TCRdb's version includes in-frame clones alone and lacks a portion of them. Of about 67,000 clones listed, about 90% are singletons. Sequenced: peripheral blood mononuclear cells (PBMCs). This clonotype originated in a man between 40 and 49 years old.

The CDR3 is CASSYLFTNTDTQYF. DNA for the CDR3: TGTGCCAGCAGTTACCTTTTTACAAACACAGATACGCAGTATTTT. The chain links TRBV28 to TRBJ2-3; no definite D call. The CDR3 extends over 15 amino acids. V lost 4 bases and J lost 2, with 13 bases in between. In germline, CDR1 is MDHEN, CDR2 SYDVKM.